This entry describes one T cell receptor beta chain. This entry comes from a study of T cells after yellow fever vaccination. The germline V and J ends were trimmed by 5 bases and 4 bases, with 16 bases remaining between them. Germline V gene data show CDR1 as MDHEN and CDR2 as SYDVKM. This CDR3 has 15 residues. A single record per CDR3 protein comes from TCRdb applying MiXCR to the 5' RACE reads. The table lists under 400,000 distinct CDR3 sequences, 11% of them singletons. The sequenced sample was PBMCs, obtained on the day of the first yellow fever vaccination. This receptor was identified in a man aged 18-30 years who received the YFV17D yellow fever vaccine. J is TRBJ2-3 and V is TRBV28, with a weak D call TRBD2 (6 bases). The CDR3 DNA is TGTGCCAGCAGTCCGTCGGGGGTCGGTGCAGATACGCAGTATTTT. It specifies CASSPSGVGADTQYF.